This passage covers 12 T cell receptor beta chains from one sample sequenced in a study of blood T cell repertoires in COVID-19. Sequencing used immunoSEQ multiplex PCR; TCRdb keeps in-frame clones, though not all of them. Seen here are 90,000 or so clones, roughly 89% observed once, and the top ten hold roughly 5.4%. The sequencing input was peripheral blood. The receptors originated from a woman at least 80 years old with active COVID-19.

V usage is TRBV18 and J usage is TRBJ2-5; perhaps TRBD2 as D (6 bases). Germline V gene sequence: CDR1 KGHSH, CDR2 LQKENI. The germline V and J ends were trimmed by 3 bases and 5 bases, with 10 bases remaining between them. The CDR3 contains 13 residues. The CDR3 here is CASSPGLAETQYF. The CDR3 coding sequence is TGTGCCAGCTCACCGGGACTCGCCGAGACCCAGTACTTC.

The chain couples TRBV4-2 to TRBJ2-7; 9 nucleotides match TRBD1. J lost 3 bases, V lost 0 bases, and 9 bases had no gene match. Germline loops: CDR1 LGHNA, CDR2 YNFKEQ. This CDR3 is 17 amino acids long. Here the CDR3 DNA reads TGTGCCAGCAGCCAAGATTCAGGGGGACAGGGAGGCTACGAGCAGTACTTC. Encoded protein: CASSQDSGGQGGYEQYF.

This clone was observed a few times. V and J are TRBV15 and TRBJ1-6, with D unresolved. This CDR3 is built from 15 residues. Germline values: CDR1 LNHNV, CDR2 YYDKDF (reference sequence). V shed 0 bases and J shed 10 bases, with 13 bases lying between them. CDR3 residues: CATSRDGFGRSPLHF. The CDR3 coding sequence is TGTGCCACCAGCAGAGATGGCTTCGGCAGGTCACCCCTCCACTTT.

This clone has a single count. The V call is TRBV19, the J call TRBJ1-2; 7 bases fit TRBD1. Germline lookup yields CDR1 LNHDA and CDR2 SQIVND (reference sequence). V lost 5 bases and J lost 5; bases outside the gene matches: 5. The CDR3 runs to 13 residues. The DNA of the CDR3 is TGTGCCAGTAGTGCGGGACAGAAATATGGCTACACCTTC. It translates to CASSAGQKYGYTF.

The chain combines TRBV3-1 (or the pseudogene TRBV3-2) with TRBJ1-2, with 7 bases aligning to TRBD1. CDR1 LGHDT and CDR2 YNNKEL come from the germline V gene (reference sequence). The CDR3 totals 14 residues. With V trimmed by 4 bases and J by 2 bases, 4 bases remained unmatched. The CDR3 here is CASSRQGDNYGYTF. In DNA form, the CDR3 reads TGTGCCAGCAGCCGGCAGGGGGACAACTATGGCTACACCTTC.

The chain combines TRBV2 with TRBJ2-7, with 14 bases lining up with TRBD2. The CDR3 sequence is 14 residues long. Looked up from germline, CDR1 is SNHLY and CDR2 is FYNNEI. V shed 9 bases and J 2 bases; nucleotides not matched to a gene: 3. CDR3 DNA: TGTGCCAGTAAGGGACTAGCGGGAGCCTACGAGCAGTACTTC. It encodes CASKGLAGAYEQYF. Full variable domain (rest looked up from reference TRBV2 and TRBJ2-7): EPEVTQTPSHQVTQMGQEVILRCVPISNHLYFYWYRQILGQKVEFLVSFYNNEISEKSEIFDDQFSVERPDGSNFTLKIRSTKLEDSAMYFCASKGLAGAYEQYFGPGTRLTVT.

The rearrangement uses TRBV4-2 and TRBJ2-6; 11 bases fit TRBD2. The CDR3 length is 20 residues. Germline loops: CDR1 LGHNA, CDR2 YNFKEQ. V dropped 4 bases and J dropped 0; count of bases not matched to a gene: 11. The CDR3 region has the DNA TGTGCCAGCAGCCCGAGGGCGGTAGCGGGAGGGAGCTCTGGGGCCAACGTCCTGACTTTC. Protein product: CASSPRAVAGGSSGANVLTF.

The chain couples TRBV7-8 to TRBJ2-1; 8 bases agree with TRBD1. CDR1 and CDR2 from the germline V gene are SGHVS and FQNEAQ. J gave up 10 bases and V 1 base, and 12 bases lay outside the gene matches. The CDR3 is 16 amino acids. The DNA of the CDR3 is TGTGCCAGCAGCTTAGTAGCCCAACATGGACAGGGAGAGCAGTTCTTC. The encoded protein is CASSLVAQHGQGEQFF. Using reference TRBV7-8 and TRBJ2-1 for the parts outside the CDR3, the full variable domain is GAGVSQSPRYKVAKRGQDVALRCDPISGHVSLFWYQQALGQGPEFLTYFQNEAQLDKSGLPSDRFFAERPEGSVSTLKIQRTQQEDSAVYLCASSLVAQHGQGEQFFGPGTRLTVL.

The rearrangement links TRBV5-1 to TRBJ2-3; TRBD2 matches 8 bases. The V and J ends lost 3 bases and 2 bases, in that order; junction bases with no gene match: 5. Germline loops: CDR1 SGHRS, CDR2 YFSETQ. This CDR3 region has 15 residues. The CDR3 coding sequence is TGCGCCAGCAGCTCCAGTAGCGGGGCCACAGATACGCAGTATTTT. Protein product: CASSSSSGATDTQYF. Full variable domain (rest looked up from reference TRBV5-1 and TRBJ2-3): KAGVTQTPRYLIKTRGQQVTLSCSPISGHRSVSWYQQTPGQGLQFLFEYFSETQRNKGNFPGRFSGRQFSNSRSEMNVSTLELGDSALYLCASSSSSGATDTQYFGPGTRLTVL.

J is TRBJ2-5 and V is TRBV11-3, with 9 nucleotides matching TRBD2. Germline assignment: CDR1 SGHNT and CDR2 YENEEA. J was trimmed by 0 bases and V by 5 bases; bases with no gene match: 7. This CDR3 is 16 amino acids long. The CDR3 loop is CASSARLAGHQETQYF. The CDR3 DNA is TGTGCCAGCAGCGCTCGCCTAGCGGGACACCAAGAGACCCAGTACTTC.

This clone was detected only a few times. The V call is TRBV2, the J call TRBJ2-1; the D is unclear. Germline V CDR1 and CDR2: SNHLY, FYNNEI. V shed 8 bases and J shed 0 bases, with 11 bases lying between them. This CDR3 comprises 14 residues. The CDR3 spells CASERQSSYNEQFF. CDR3 nucleotides: TGTGCCAGCGAGCGCCAGAGCTCCTACAATGAGCAGTTCTTC.

The gene calls are TRBV11-3 and TRBJ2-7, with D possibly matching TRBD2 (6 bases). The germline V gene has CDR1 SGHNT and CDR2 YENEEA. Deletions cut 5 bases from V and 5 bases from J, with 13 bases between. This CDR3 is 13 amino acids long. The CDR3, as DNA: TGTGCCAGCAGCCCGGGGACTGGCCACGAGCAGTACTTC. It is translated as CASSPGTGHEQYF. Using reference TRBV11-3 and TRBJ2-7 for the parts outside the CDR3, the full variable domain is EAGVVQSPRYKIIEKKQPVAFWCNPISGHNTLYWYLQNLGQGPELLIRYENEEAVDDSQLPKDRFSAERLKGVDSTLKIQPAELGDSAVYLCASSPGTGHEQYFGPGTRLTVT.